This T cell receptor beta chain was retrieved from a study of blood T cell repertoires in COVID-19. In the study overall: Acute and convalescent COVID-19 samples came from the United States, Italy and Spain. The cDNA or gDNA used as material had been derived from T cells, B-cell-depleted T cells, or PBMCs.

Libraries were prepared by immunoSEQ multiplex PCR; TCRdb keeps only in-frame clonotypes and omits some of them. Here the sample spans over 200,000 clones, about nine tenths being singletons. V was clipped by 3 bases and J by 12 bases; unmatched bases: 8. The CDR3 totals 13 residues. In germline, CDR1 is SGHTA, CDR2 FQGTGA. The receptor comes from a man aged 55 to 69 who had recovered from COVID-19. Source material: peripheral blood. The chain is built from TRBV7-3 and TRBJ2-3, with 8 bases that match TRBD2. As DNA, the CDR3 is TGTGCCAGCAGCTTGGGAGCCGGGACTAGTCAGTATTTT. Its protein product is CASSLGAGTSQYF.